The subject of this entry is one T cell receptor beta chain. Next came a second PCR, run for about 6 to 12 cycles, which used a sample-barcoded 5' primer along with a J-beta primer mix. TCRdb re-called the 5' RACE reads through MiXCR, storing one row per CDR3 protein. The profile shows around 1,000,000 distinct CDR3 sequences, approximately 25% of them singletons. Donor samples were obtained from healthy Caucasian individuals from Russia, aged roughly 6 to 90. Per sample, at least 5.5 micrograms of total RNA were extracted. CDR3 size: 14 residues. V lost 5 bases, J lost 9 bases, and 17 bases lay in between. This specimen belongs to a study of blood T cells in healthy people across ages. This sample was shared with a second study, whose subject was T cells of mothers and their children. From that study: Evidence of persistent microchimeric T cell clones was absent.

The receptor was derived from a girl between 2 and 10 years old in good health. V gene TRBV12-3 or TRBV12-4 combines with J gene TRBJ2-4; D may be TRBD1 (5 bases). Sequencing used blood. CDR3 region: CASSGPGQGLIQYF. The DNA of the CDR3 is TGTGCCAGCAGTGGCCCAGGGCAGGGCCTCATTCAGTACTTC.